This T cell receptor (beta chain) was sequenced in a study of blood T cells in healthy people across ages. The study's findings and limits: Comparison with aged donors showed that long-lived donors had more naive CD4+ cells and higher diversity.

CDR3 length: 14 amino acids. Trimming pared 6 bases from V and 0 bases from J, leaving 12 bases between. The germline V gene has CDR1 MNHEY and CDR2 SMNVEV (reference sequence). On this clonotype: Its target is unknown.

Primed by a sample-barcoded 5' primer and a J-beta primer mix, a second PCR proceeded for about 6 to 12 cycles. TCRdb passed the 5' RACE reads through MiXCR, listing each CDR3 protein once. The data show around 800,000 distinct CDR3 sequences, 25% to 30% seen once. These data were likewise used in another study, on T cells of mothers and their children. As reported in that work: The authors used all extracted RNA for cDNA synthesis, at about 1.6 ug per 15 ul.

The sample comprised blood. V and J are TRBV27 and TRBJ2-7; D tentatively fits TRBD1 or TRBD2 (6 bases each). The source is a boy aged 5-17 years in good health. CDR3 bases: TGTGCCAGCAGGGCGGGACATTACTCCTACGAGCAGTACTTC. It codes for CASRAGHYSYEQYF.